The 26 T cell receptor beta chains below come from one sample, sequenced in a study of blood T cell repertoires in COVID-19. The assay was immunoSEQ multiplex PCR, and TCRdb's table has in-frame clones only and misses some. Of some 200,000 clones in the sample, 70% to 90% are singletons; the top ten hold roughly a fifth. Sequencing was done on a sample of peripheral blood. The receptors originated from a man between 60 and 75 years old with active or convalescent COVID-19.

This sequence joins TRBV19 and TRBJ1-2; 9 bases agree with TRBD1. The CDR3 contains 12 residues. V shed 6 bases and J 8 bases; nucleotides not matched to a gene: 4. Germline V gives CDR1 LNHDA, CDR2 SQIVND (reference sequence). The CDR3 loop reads CASSVTGGGYTF. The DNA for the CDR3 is TGTGCCAGTAGCGTCACAGGGGGCGGCTACACCTTC.

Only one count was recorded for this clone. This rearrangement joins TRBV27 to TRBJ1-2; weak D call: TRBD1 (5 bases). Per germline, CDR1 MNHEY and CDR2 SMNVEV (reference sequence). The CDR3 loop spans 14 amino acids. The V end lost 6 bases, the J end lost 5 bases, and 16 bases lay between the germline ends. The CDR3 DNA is TGTGCCAGCAGCTCCACGGGGGGTTTTTATGGCTACACCTTC. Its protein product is CASSSTGGFYGYTF.

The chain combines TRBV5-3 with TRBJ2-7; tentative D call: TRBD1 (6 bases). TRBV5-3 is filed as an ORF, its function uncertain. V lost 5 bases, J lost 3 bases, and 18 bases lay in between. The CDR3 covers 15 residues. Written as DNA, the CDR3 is TGTGCCAGAAGTAATACAGGGCCGGCCGACTACGAGCAGTACTTC. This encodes CARSNTGPADYEQYF.

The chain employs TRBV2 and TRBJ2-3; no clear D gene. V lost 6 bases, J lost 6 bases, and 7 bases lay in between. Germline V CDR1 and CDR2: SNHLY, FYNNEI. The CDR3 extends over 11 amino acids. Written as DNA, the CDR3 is TGTGCCAGCAGCCCACGGGATACGCAGTATTTT. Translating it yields CASSPRDTQYF.

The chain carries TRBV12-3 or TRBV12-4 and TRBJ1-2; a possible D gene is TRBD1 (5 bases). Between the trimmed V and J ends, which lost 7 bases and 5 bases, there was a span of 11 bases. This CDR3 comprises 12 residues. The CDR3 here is CASKGGVYGYTF. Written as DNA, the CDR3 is TGTGCCAGCAAGGGAGGGGTTTATGGCTACACCTTC.

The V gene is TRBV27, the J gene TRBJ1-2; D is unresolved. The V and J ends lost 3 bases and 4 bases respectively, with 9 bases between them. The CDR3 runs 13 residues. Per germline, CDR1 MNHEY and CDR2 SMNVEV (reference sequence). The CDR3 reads CASSLSPSYGYTF. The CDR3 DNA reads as TGTGCCAGCAGTTTGTCGCCGAGCTATGGCTACACCTTC.

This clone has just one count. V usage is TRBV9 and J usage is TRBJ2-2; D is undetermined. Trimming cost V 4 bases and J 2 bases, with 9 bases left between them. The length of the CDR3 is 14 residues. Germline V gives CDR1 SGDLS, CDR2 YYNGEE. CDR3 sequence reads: CASSPRTNTGELFF. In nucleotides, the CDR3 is TGTGCCAGCAGCCCCCGCACAAACACCGGGGAGCTGTTTTTT.

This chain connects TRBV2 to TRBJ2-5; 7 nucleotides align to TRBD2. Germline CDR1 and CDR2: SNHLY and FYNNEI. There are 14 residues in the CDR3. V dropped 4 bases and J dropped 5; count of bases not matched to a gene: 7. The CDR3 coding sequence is TGTGCCAGCAGTGGAGGACTAGTGGAGGAGACCCAGTACTTC. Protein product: CASSGGLVEETQYF.

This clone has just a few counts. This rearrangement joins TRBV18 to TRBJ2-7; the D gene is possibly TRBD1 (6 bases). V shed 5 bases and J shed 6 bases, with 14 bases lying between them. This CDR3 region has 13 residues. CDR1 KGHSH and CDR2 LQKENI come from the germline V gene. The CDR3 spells CASSADSGAEQYF. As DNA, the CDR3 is TGTGCCAGCTCAGCGGACAGCGGAGCCGAGCAGTACTTC.

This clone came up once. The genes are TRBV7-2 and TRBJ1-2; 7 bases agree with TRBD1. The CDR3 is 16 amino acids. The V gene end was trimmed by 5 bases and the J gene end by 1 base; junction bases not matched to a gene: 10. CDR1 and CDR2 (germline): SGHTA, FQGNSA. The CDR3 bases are TGTGCCAGCAGCACCCGGGGACAGCATATTAACTATGGCTACACCTTC. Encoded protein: CASSTRGQHINYGYTF.

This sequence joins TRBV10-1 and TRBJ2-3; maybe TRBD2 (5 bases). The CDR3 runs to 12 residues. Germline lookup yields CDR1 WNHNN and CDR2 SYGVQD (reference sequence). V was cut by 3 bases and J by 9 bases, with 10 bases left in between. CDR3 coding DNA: TGCGCCAGCAGTGACAGCGGAGAAACGCAGTATTTT. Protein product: CASSDSGETQYF.

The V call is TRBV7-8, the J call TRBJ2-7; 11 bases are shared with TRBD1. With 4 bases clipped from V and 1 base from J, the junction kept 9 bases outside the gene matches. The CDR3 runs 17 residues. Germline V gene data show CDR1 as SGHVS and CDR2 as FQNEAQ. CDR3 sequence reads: CASSSILDRGRSYEQYF. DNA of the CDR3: TGTGCCAGCAGCTCCATCCTGGACAGGGGGCGATCCTACGAGCAGTACTTC.

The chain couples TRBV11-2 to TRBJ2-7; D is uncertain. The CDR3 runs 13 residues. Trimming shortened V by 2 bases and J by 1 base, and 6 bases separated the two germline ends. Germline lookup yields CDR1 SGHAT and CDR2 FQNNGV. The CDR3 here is CASSLLQSYEQYF. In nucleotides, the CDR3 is TGTGCCAGCAGCTTACTTCAGTCCTACGAGCAGTACTTC.

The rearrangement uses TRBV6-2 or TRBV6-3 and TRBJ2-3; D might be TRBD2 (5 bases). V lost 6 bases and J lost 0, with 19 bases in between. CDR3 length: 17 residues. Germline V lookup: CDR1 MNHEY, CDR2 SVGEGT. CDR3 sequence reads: CASSPSSSPTSTDTQYF. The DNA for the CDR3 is TGTGCCAGCAGCCCTTCTAGCTCCCCCACTAGCACAGATACGCAGTATTTT.

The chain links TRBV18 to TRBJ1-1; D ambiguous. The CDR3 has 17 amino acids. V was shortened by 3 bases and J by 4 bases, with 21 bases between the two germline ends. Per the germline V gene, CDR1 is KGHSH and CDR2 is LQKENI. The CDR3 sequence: CASSPTPISASGTEAFF. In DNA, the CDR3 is TGTGCCAGCTCACCCACGCCCATCAGTGCCTCGGGCACTGAAGCTTTCTTT.

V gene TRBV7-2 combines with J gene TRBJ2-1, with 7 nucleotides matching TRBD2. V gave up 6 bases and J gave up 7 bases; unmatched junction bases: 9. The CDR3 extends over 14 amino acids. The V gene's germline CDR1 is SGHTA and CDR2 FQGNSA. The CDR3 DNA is TGTGCCAGCAGTACGGGACTATTCCCAAATGAGCAGTTCTTC. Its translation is CASSTGLFPNEQFF.

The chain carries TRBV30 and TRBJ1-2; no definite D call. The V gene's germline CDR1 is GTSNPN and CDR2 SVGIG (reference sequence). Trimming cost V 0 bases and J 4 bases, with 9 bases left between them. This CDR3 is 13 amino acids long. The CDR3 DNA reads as TGTGCCTGGAGTGTTCAGGAACTCTATGGCTACACCTTC. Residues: CAWSVQELYGYTF.

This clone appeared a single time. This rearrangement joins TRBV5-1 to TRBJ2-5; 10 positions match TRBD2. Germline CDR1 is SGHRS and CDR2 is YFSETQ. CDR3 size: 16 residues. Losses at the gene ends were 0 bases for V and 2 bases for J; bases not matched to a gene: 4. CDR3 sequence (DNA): TGCGCCAGCAGCTTGGATAGCGGGGGGACGCAAGAGACCCAGTACTTC. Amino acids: CASSLDSGGTQETQYF.

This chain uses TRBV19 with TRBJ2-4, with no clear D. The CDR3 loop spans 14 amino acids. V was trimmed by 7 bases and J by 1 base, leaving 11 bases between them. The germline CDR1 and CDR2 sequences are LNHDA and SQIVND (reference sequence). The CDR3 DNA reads TGTGCCAGTACCAGTCGGCGGGCCAAAAACATTCAGTACTTC. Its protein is CASTSRRAKNIQYF.

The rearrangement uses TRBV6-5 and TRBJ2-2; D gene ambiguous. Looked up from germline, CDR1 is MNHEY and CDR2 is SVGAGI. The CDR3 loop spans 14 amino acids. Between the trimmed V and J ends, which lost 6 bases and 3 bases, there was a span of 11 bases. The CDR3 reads CASSLDSYTGELFF. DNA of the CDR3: TGTGCCAGCAGCCTTGACTCTTACACCGGGGAGCTGTTTTTT.

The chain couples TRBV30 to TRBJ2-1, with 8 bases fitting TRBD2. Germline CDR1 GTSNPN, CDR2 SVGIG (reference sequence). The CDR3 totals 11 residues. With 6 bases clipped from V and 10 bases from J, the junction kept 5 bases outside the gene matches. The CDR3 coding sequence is TGTGCCTGCGGGACTAGACAAGAGCAGTTCTTC. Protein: CACGTRQEQFF. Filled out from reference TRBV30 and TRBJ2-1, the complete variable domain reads SQTIHQWPATLVQPVGSPLSLECTVEGTSNPNLYWYRQAAGRGLQLLFYSVGIGQISSEVPQNLSASRPQDRQFILSSKKLLLSDSGFYLCACGTRQEQFFGPGTRLTVL.

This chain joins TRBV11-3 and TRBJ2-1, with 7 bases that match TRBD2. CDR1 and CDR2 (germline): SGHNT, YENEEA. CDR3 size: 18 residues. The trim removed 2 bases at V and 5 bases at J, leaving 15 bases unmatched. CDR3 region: CASSLRSRGGGGHNEQFF. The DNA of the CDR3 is TGTGCCAGCAGCTTAAGGAGCAGAGGTGGGGGGGGACACAATGAGCAGTTCTTC.

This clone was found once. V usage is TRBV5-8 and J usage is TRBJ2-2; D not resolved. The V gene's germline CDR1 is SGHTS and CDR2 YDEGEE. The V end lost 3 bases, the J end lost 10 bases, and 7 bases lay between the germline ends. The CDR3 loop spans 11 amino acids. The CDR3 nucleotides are TGTGCCAGCAGCTCCTATCCGGAGCTGTTTTTT. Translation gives CASSSYPELFF.

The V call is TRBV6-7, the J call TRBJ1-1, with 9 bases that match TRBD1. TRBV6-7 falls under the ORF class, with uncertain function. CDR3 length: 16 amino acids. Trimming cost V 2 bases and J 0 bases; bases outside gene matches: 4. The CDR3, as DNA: TGTGCCAGCAGTTACCGGACAGGGGACTTGAACACTGAAGCTTTCTTT. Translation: CASSYRTGDLNTEAFF.

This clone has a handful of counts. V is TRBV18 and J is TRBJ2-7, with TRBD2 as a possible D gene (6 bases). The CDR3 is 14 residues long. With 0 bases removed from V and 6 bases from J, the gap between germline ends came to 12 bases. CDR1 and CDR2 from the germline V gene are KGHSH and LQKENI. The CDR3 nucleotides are TGTGCCAGCTCACCACCTTCGGGACTCTTCGAGCAGTACTTC. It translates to CASSPPSGLFEQYF.

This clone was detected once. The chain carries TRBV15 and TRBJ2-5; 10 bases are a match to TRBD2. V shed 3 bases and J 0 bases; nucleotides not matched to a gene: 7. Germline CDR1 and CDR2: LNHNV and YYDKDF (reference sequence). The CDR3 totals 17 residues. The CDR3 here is CATSSPLSGGHQETQYF. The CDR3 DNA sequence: TGTGCCACCAGCAGTCCCCTTAGCGGGGGGCACCAAGAGACCCAGTACTTC. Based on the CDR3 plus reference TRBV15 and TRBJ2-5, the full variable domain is DAMVIQNPRYQVTQFGKPVTLSCSQTLNHNVMYWYQQKSSQAPKLLFHYYDKDFNNEADTPDNFQSRRPNTSFCFLDIRSPGLGDTAMYLCATSSPLSGGHQETQYFGPGTRLLVL.